This T cell receptor (beta chain) stems from a study of response to subunit inactivated influenza vaccine. Notes on the study in general: It was suggested by the authors that few new T cells are recruited by each seasonal influenza vaccination.

This clonotype was observed at least ten times. Its antigen is unidentified. In TCRdb, the RT-PCR reads were re-called with MiXCR into one record per CDR3 protein. The data show a few hundred thousand distinct CDR3 sequences, with 9.5% to 15% seen just once and 7.8% held by the top ten. The V and J ends lost 2 bases and 1 base, in that order; junction bases with no gene match: 10. This CDR3 is built from 17 residues. Germline CDR1 is SEHNR and CDR2 is FQNEAQ (reference sequence). V gene TRBV7-9 combines with J gene TRBJ1-1; 7 nucleotides line up with TRBD1. This receptor was identified in a man aged 45-65 years who received an inactivated influenza vaccine. The material was non-naive T cells sorted from PBMCs, obtained roughly 15 days before vaccination. The CDR3 here is CASSLSRGGTGNTEAFF. In DNA form, the CDR3 reads TGTGCCAGCAGCTTATCAAGAGGGGGCACTGGGAACACTGAAGCTTTCTTT.